This T cell receptor (beta chain) is from a study of metastatic and nonmetastatic thyroid tumors. This clone qualifies as medium-sized (0.01 to 0.1%). Per the original data handling: In papillary thyroid cancer, a distant-metastasis classifier was built using CDR3 differences across clinicopathological groups. TCRdb re-called the PCR reads with MiXCR. TCRdb's processing, not the authors', yielded these V and J calls. Of about 13,000 clones in the sample, 20% to 25% were seen once. The CDR3 runs to 14 residues. The V end lost 8 bases, the J end lost 7 bases, and 17 bases lay between the germline ends. Germline V gene data show CDR1 as MNHNS and CDR2 as SASEGT. The entire patient cohort was treatment-naive prior to thyroid surgery.

The chain uses TRBV6-1 and TRBJ1-4; D is possibly TRBD1 (5 bases). The TCR was taken from a female donor with papillary thyroid cancer or a benign thyroid nodule (not recorded which). Some clones in this sample may be carry-over from other donors' samples. The sequencing sample was made of blood. The CDR3 loop reads CASGNRQNSEKLFF. The CDR3 nucleotides are TGTGCCAGCGGGAATAGACAGAATAGTGAAAAACTGTTTTTT.